This T cell receptor beta chain was identified in a study of T cells in Graves' hyperthyroidism and ophthalmopathy. Study summary: Peripheral blood was obtained at initial diagnosis, preceding any treatment.

Notes on the study in general: Most thyroid-expanded clonotypes above 0.001 were also found in blood. The model forecast ophthalmopathy, anticipating it by a median around 6.5 months before onset.

This clonotype was counted at least ten times. Its specificity is unknown. The authors obtained PBMCs from 7.5 to 10 ml of fresh peripheral blood. CDR3 length: 16 amino acids. Germline V gene lookup returns CDR1 LGHNA and CDR2 YNFKEQ. V dropped 0 bases and J dropped 1 base, with 10 bases sitting between them. Authors of the study amplified TCR beta CDR3 regions from RNA transcripts. A first-round RT-PCR of the TCR CDR3 used the HTBI primer set. TCRdb processed the multiplex PCR reads anew with MiXCR; each CDR3 protein has one entry. Counted here are around 340,000 distinct CDR3 sequences, roughly 20% occurring once; the ten biggest clones make up under 55%.

The sample taken for sequencing was blood. This TCR derives from a woman between 50 and 59 years old with Graves' hyperthyroidism. The chain uses TRBV4-2 and TRBJ1-5, with D maybe TRBD1 (5 bases). The CDR3 spells CASSQERGASNQPQHF. The CDR3 bases are TGTGCCAGCAGCCAAGAGAGGGGCGCGAGCAATCAGCCCCAGCATTTT.